Following are 22 T cell receptor beta chains from one sample sequenced in a study of cytomegalovirus exposure and HLA in healthy donors (dated by TCRdb to between 2016 and 2019). The library was built by means of the immunoSEQ multiplex PCR assay. A mixture of 60 forward primers for TCR Vbeta segments and 13 reverse primers for TCR Jbeta segments was used in the multiplex PCR. TCRdb stores this immuneACCESS table with in-frame sequences only. Part of the clones is absent; in the studies checked, under half of the shortfall reflects unresolved V genes, and no reason is known for the rest. This sample lists around 210,000 clones; roughly 85% were detected once. The top ten clones comprise about 0.25% of the sample. The sequenced sample consisted of PBMCs. These receptors were taken from a girl aged 2 to 10 in good health and CMV-seronegative.

Turning to this clone: Its ends do not fully match the called genes, so a read error is possible. CDR3 DNA: TGTTCCAGCAGCTCCGGCTACAGGGACGCGAACTATGGCTACACCTTC. Translated: CSSSSGYRDANYGYTF. The chain joins TRBV7-9 to TRBJ1-2, with D maybe TRBD1 (6 bases). Germline loops: CDR1 SEHNR, CDR2 FQNEAQ (reference sequence). The CDR3 is 16 amino acids.

The CDR3 DNA sequence: TGTGCCAGCAGCTTAGTCAGGGACAGGGTAAAAGGGGGGACCCAGTACTTC. Its translation: CASSLVRDRVKGGTQYF. The V gene is TRBV11-2, the J gene TRBJ2-5; 9 bases are shared with TRBD1. V was pared by 1 base and J by 7 bases, with 13 bases of the junction left unmatched. Germline loops: CDR1 SGHAT, CDR2 FQNNGV. CDR3 size: 17 residues. Full variable domain (remainder filled in from reference TRBV11-2 and TRBJ2-5): EAGVAQSPRYKIIEKRQSVAFWCNPISGHATLYWYQQILGQGPKLLIQFQNNGVVDDSQLPKDRFSAERLKGVDSTLKIQPAKLEDSAVYLCASSLVRDRVKGGTQYFGPGTRLLVL.

The chain is built from TRBV19 and TRBJ1-2; 7 bases agree with TRBD1. V lost 2 bases, J lost 4 bases, and 1 base stayed unmatched. Germline V CDR1 and CDR2: LNHDA, SQIVND (reference sequence). This CDR3 spans 13 amino acids. In DNA, the CDR3 is TGTGCCAGTAGTATAAGGGACAGCTATGGCTACACCTTC. Translating gives CASSIRDSYGYTF.

V gene TRBV6-1 combines with J gene TRBJ2-5, with TRBD2 as a possible D gene (6 bases). Germline V gene data show CDR1 as MNHNS and CDR2 as SASEGT. The CDR3 consists of 12 residues. V was pared by 7 bases and J by 9 bases, with 15 bases between. The CDR3 DNA follows: TGTGCCAGCAAGGTTGAGTGGGAGGCCCAGTACTTC. Translation: CASKVEWEAQYF.

The CDR3 sequence is CASSRTERYEQYF. In DNA form, the CDR3 reads TGTGCCAGCAGCCGGACAGAGCGCTACGAGCAGTACTTC. The rearrangement links TRBV7-9 to TRBJ2-7; TRBD1 might be the D (6 bases). With 5 bases removed from V and 3 bases from J, the gap between germline ends came to 11 bases. The CDR3 totals 13 residues. CDR1 is SEHNR, CDR2 FQNEAQ, per germline (reference sequence).

The chain links TRBV19 to TRBJ1-1; D is unclear. Deletions cut 7 bases from V and 4 bases from J, with 13 bases between. CDR1 and CDR2 (germline): LNHDA, SQIVND (reference sequence). This CDR3 contains 13 residues. CDR3 nucleotides: TGTGCCAGTAACGATCCTCGGGGCACTGAAGCTTTCTTT. This encodes CASNDPRGTEAFF.

The gene calls are TRBV30 and TRBJ1-3; TRBD1 agrees at 7 bases. V dropped 2 bases and J dropped 0; count of bases not matched to a gene: 4. CDR1 is GTSNPN, CDR2 SVGIG, per germline (reference sequence). The CDR3 runs 15 residues. This chain's CDR3 is CAWSPGTASGNTIYF. The CDR3 nucleotides read TGTGCCTGGAGTCCCGGGACAGCCTCTGGAAACACCATATATTTT.

The chain links TRBV19 to TRBJ1-1; 7 bases line up with TRBD1. Unmatched junction bases numbered 6, after V lost 5 bases and J lost 0 bases. The CDR3 has 15 amino acids. Per the germline V gene, CDR1 is LNHDA and CDR2 is SQIVND (reference sequence). The chain's CDR3 is CASSAQGRMNTEAFF. For the CDR3, the DNA is TGTGCCAGTAGTGCACAGGGGAGGATGAACACTGAAGCTTTCTTT.

The chain joins TRBV4-1 to TRBJ1-5; 8 nucleotides match TRBD1. Germline lookup yields CDR1 MGHRA and CDR2 YSYEKL. The CDR3 consists of 16 residues. V trimming: 1 base; J trimming: 4 bases; junction bases outside the gene matches: 6. The CDR3, as DNA: TGCGCCAGCAGCCAAGTCGCCCAGGGGGCGAATCAGCCCCAGCATTTT. Translation: CASSQVAQGANQPQHF.

V is TRBV27 and J is TRBJ2-7; 10 bases are a match to TRBD2. This CDR3 contains 14 residues. With V trimmed by 3 bases and J by 6 bases, 5 bases remained unmatched. Germline loops: CDR1 MNHEY, CDR2 SMNVEV (reference sequence). CDR3 coding DNA: TGTGCCAGCAGTTTTGGGACTAGCGTTCGCGAGCAGTACTTC. Translating gives CASSFGTSVREQYF.

CDR3 sequence (DNA): TGTGCCAGCAGTTACTCGAGAAGAGTAGCGTGGGTCAACAATGAGCAGTTCTTC. Protein: CASSYSRRVAWVNNEQFF. The genes are TRBV6-8 and TRBJ2-1; possible D gene TRBD2, 5 bases. The CDR3 loop spans 18 amino acids. Trimming cost V 0 bases and J 5 bases, with 20 bases left between them. In germline, CDR1 is MNHGY, CDR2 SAAAGT.

The V gene is TRBV5-1, the J gene TRBJ2-3; 9 bases map to TRBD2. V lost 4 bases to trimming and J lost 0 bases; unmatched junction nucleotides: 3. The CDR3 is made up of 15 amino acids. Germline CDR1 SGHRS, CDR2 YFSETQ. The CDR3 DNA sequence: TGCGCCAGCAGCCGACTAGCGGCTAGCACAGATACGCAGTATTTT. Protein sequence: CASSRLAASTDTQYF.

This clone was seen a few times. The chain joins TRBV10-3 to TRBJ1-1; weak D call: TRBD1 (6 bases). The CDR3 totals 16 residues. V was cut by 6 bases and J by 3 bases, with 20 bases left in between. From germline, CDR1 is ENHRY and CDR2 SYGVKD. The CDR3 is CAISHQGTPRDTEAFF. As DNA, the CDR3 is TGTGCCATCAGCCACCAGGGGACCCCGAGGGACACTGAAGCTTTCTTT.

The rearrangement uses TRBV5-4 and TRBJ2-5; TRBD2 is a possible D gene (5 bases). Germline V gives CDR1 SGHNT, CDR2 YYREEE (reference sequence). The CDR3 extends over 17 amino acids. V was shortened by 4 bases and J by 4 bases, with 23 bases between the two germline ends. In DNA, the CDR3 is TGTGCCAGCAGCCCTAAAGTATCACTCGGAGGTCTAGAGACCCAGTACTTC. This gives the protein CASSPKVSLGGLETQYF.

The genes are TRBV20-1 and TRBJ1-2; 9 nucleotides line up with TRBD1. CDR1 is DFQATT and CDR2 is SNEGSKA in the germline V gene (reference sequence). CDR3 length: 11 residues. DNA for the CDR3: TGCAGACTGGACAGGGGTTATGGCTACACCTTC. The encoded protein is CRLDRGYGYTF.

The chain is built from TRBV6-6 and TRBJ2-7; tentative D call: TRBD2 (5 bases). CDR3 length: 11 residues. Between the trimmed V and J ends, which lost 5 bases and 3 bases, there was a span of 5 bases. The germline V gene encodes CDR1 MNHNY and CDR2 SVGAGI (reference sequence). This CDR3 reads CASSEGYEQYF. CDR3 coding DNA: TGTGCCAGCAGTGAGGGCTACGAGCAGTACTTC.

This rearrangement joins TRBV5-1 to TRBJ1-4; D possibly corresponds to TRBD1 (6 bases). The germline V and J ends were trimmed by 4 bases and 3 bases, with 10 bases remaining between them. CDR3 length: 14 residues. Germline V gene data show CDR1 as SGHRS and CDR2 as YFSETQ. CDR3 in DNA: TGCGCCAGCAGCCTCACAGGGCCTAATGAAAAACTGTTTTTT. This translates into CASSLTGPNEKLFF.

The V call is TRBV7-9, the J call TRBJ1-1; unclear D gene. The CDR3 length is 13 residues. The germline CDR1 and CDR2 sequences are SEHNR and FQNEAQ (reference sequence). V lost 3 bases to trimming and J lost 9 bases, with 14 bases between them. The CDR3 DNA is TGTGCCAGCAGCTTCCCCTCTCGGGGTAAAGCTTTCTTT. It translates to CASSFPSRGKAFF. The entire variable domain, with the rest obtained from reference TRBV7-9 and TRBJ1-1, is as follows: DTGVSQNPRHKITKRGQNVTFRCDPISEHNRLYWYRQTLGQGPEFLTYFQNEAQLEKSRLLSDRFSAERPKGSFSTLEIQRTEQGDSAMYLCASSFPSRGKAFFGQGTRLTVV.

The J gene is TRBJ2-7, the V gene TRBV5-1, with 10 nucleotides matching TRBD2. V shed 1 base and J 3 bases; nucleotides not matched to a gene: 1. The CDR3 totals 14 residues. Germline lookup yields CDR1 SGHRS and CDR2 YFSETQ. The CDR3, as DNA: TGCGCCAGCAGCTTGAGACTAGCGGGCTACGAGCAGTACTTC. Translation gives CASSLRLAGYEQYF.

The chain joins TRBV4-2 to TRBJ2-3; 10 nucleotides align to TRBD2. V lost 0 bases and J lost 5; bases outside the gene matches: 5. The V gene's germline CDR1 is LGHNA and CDR2 YNFKEQ. This CDR3 comprises 16 residues. DNA of the CDR3: TGTGCCAGCAGCCAAGATCTAGCGGGGGAGCGAGATACGCAGTATTTT. It is translated as CASSQDLAGERDTQYF.

The CDR3 loop reads CASSPQGGGETQYF. The CDR3 coding sequence is TGTGCCAGCTCACCACAAGGGGGCGGAGAGACCCAGTACTTC. The rearrangement joins TRBV18 to TRBJ2-5, with TRBD1 matching 7 bases. The germline gives CDR1 KGHSH, CDR2 LQKENI. The CDR3 loop spans 14 amino acids. V shed 1 base, J shed 4 bases, and the junction held 3 bases outside the gene matches. Supplemented by reference TRBV18 and TRBJ2-5, the full variable domain reads NAGVMQNPRHLVRRRGQEARLRCSPMKGHSHVYWYRQLPEEGLKFMVYLQKENIIDESGMPKERFSAEFPKEGPSILRIQQVVRGDSAAYFCASSPQGGGETQYFGPGTRLLVL.

The sample holds one count of this clone. The V and J genes are TRBV7-2 and TRBJ1-5; D is undetermined. Germline V gene lookup returns CDR1 SGHTA and CDR2 FQGNSA. The CDR3 sequence is 14 residues long. V shed 5 bases and J shed 2 bases, with 10 bases lying between them. The chain's CDR3 is CASSPRSGNQPQHF. DNA for the CDR3: TGTGCCAGCAGCCCCCGTAGTGGCAATCAGCCCCAGCATTTT.